This T cell receptor (beta chain) was found in a study of radiotherapy plus CTLA-4 blockade in lung cancer. Notes on the study in general: Among blood TCR repertoires after radiotherapy plus ipilimumab, tumor-derived clones expanded. Increased serum interferon-beta after radiation also reportedly predicted response strongly.

The ends lost 5 bases at V and 5 bases at J; junction bases unmatched: 7. The germline V gene has CDR1 LNHDA and CDR2 SQIVND (reference sequence). CDR3 size: 15 residues. Participants had chemo-refractory metastatic non-small-cell lung cancer and were treated with focal radiation plus ipilimumab CTLA-4 blockade. Comment on this clone: Its antigen is as yet unknown.

Assay: immunoSEQ multiplex PCR; the TCRdb copy retains only in-frame clones and omits some. Of 71,000 or so clones in the sample, approximately 86% are singletons; the top ten hold roughly 0.95%. This sequence joins TRBV19 and TRBJ2-1; 9 nucleotides agree with TRBD2. The receptor's source is a human donor with non-small cell lung cancer who had stable disease on radiotherapy plus ipilimumab. Here the sequenced sample was peripheral blood, taken from a patient treated with radiotherapy plus ipilimumab. The DNA for the CDR3 is TGTGCCAGTAGTGGGAGACTAGCGGTTAACAATGAGCAGTTCTTC. As protein: CASSGRLAVNNEQFF.